A single TCR beta chain is shown here with its context. The antigen remains undetermined. This CDR3 region has 14 residues. Trimming cost V 3 bases and J 6 bases; bases outside gene matches: 4. The germline V gene has CDR1 SEHNR and CDR2 FQNEAQ (reference sequence). The record originates from a study of cytomegalovirus exposure and HLA in healthy donors. Study overall: The 130 or so validation repertoires, a later analysis reported, used the same platform as the approximately 670 repertoires from the first cohort. Findings and limits, study-wide: Generally TCR sequences proved uncommon, though certain public TCRs appeared in numerous donors. The tendency of first-cohort TCR clusters to co-occur in the 90 to 150 validation repertoires was the finding of a later analysis.

The 120-subject validation cohort, separate from the roughly 700-subject first cohort, included the donors. Produced via immunoSEQ multiplex PCR; TCRdb's table is partial and in-frame only. The sample lists some 150,000 clones; just over 85% were seen once. The material sequenced was PBMCs. The gene calls are TRBV7-9 and TRBJ1-5, with 8 bases lining up with TRBD1. The TCR was taken from a human donor in good health. The DNA for the CDR3 is TGTGCCAGCAGCTTTTCAGGGGGCGGTCAGCCCCAGCATTTT. Its protein product is CASSFSGGGQPQHF. Using reference TRBV7-9 and TRBJ1-5 for the parts outside the CDR3, the full variable domain is DTGVSQNPRHKITKRGQNVTFRCDPISEHNRLYWYRQTLGQGPEFLTYFQNEAQLEKSRLLSDRFSAERPKGSFSTLEIQRTEQGDSAMYLCASSFSGGGQPQHFGDGTRLSIL.